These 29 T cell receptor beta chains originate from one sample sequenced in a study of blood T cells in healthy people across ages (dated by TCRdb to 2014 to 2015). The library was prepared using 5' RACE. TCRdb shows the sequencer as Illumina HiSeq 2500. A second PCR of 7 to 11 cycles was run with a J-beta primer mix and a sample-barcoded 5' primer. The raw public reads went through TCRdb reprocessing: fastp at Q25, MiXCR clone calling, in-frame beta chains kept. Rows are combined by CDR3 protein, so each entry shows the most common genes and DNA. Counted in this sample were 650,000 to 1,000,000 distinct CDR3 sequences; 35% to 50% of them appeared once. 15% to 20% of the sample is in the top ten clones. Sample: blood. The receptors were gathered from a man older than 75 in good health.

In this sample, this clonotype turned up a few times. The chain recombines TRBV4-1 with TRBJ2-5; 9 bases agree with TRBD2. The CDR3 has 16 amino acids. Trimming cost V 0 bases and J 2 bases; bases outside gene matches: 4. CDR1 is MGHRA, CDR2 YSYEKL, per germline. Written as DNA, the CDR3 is TGCGCCAGCAGCCAAGATAGAGCGGGAGGACAAGAGACCCAGTACTTC. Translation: CASSQDRAGGQETQYF.

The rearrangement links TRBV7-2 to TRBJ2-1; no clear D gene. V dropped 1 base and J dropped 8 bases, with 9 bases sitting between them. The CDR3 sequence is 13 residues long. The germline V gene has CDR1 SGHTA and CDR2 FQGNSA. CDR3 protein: CASSLELFHEQFF. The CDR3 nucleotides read TGTGCCAGCAGCTTAGAGTTGTTCCATGAGCAGTTCTTC.

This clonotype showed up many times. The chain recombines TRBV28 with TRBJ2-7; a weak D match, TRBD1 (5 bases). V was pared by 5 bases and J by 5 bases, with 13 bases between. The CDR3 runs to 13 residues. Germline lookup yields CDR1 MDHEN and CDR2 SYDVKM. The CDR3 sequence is CASSPGIFHEQYF. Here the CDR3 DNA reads TGTGCCAGCAGTCCAGGGATCTTCCACGAGCAGTACTTC.

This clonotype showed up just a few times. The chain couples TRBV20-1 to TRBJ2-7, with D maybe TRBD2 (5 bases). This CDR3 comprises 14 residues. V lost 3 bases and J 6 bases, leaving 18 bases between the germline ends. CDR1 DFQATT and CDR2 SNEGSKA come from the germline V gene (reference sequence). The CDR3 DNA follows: TGCAGTGCTAGGGCGCTAGCCGCTCGGGGCGAGCAGTACTTC. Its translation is CSARALAARGEQYF.

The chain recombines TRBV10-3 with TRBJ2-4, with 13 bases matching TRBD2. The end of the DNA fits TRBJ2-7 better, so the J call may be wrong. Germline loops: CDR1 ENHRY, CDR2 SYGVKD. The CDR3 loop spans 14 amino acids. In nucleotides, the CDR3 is TGTGCCATCAGTAGGACTAGCGGGAGCTACGAGCAGTACTTC. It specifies CAISRTSGSYEQYF.

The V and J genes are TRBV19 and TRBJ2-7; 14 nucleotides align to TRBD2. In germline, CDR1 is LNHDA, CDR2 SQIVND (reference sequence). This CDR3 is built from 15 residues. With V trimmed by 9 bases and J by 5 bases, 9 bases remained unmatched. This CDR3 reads CASSPTSGRANEQYF. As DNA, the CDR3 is TGTGCCAGCAGTCCGACTAGCGGGAGGGCCAACGAGCAGTACTTC. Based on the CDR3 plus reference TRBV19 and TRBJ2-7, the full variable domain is DGGITQSPKYLFRKEGQNVTLSCEQNLNHDAMYWYRQDPGQGLRLIYYSQIVNDFQKGDIAEGYSVSREKKESFPLTVTSAQKNPTAFYLCASSPTSGRANEQYFGPGTRLTVT.

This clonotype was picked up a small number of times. CDR3 residues: CASRMLAGVQETQYF. The CDR3 DNA is TGTGCCAGCAGGATGCTAGCGGGAGTCCAAGAGACCCAGTACTTC. The chain combines TRBV27 with TRBJ2-5, with TRBD2 identical over 10 bases. CDR3 length: 15 residues. CDR1 and CDR2 (germline): MNHEY, SMNVEV (reference sequence). Germline trimming cut 6 bases from V and 1 base from J; bases unmatched to any gene: 5.

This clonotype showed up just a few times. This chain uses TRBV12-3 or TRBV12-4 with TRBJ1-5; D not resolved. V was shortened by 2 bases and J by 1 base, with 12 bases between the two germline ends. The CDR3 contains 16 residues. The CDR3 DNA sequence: TGTGCCAGCAGTTTAATCTTTGGAGGGAGCAATCAGCCCCAGCATTTT. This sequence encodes CASSLIFGGSNQPQHF.

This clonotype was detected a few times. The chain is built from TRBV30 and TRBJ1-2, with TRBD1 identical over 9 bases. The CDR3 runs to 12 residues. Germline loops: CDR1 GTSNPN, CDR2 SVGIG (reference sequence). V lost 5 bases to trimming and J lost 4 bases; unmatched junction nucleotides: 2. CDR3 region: CAWGTGSYGYTF. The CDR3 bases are TGTGCCTGGGGGACAGGGTCCTATGGCTACACCTTC. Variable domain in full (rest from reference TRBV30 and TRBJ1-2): SQTIHQWPATLVQPVGSPLSLECTVEGTSNPNLYWYRQAAGRGLQLLFYSVGIGQISSEVPQNLSASRPQDRQFILSSKKLLLSDSGFYLCAWGTGSYGYTFGSGTRLTVV.

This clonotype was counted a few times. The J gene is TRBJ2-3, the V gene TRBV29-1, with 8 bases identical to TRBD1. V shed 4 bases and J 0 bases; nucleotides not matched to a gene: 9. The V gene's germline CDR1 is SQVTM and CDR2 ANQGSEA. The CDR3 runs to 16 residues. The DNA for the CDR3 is TGCAGCGTTGTGGTCAGGACAGGGTATAGCACAGATACGCAGTATTTT. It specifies CSVVVRTGYSTDTQYF.

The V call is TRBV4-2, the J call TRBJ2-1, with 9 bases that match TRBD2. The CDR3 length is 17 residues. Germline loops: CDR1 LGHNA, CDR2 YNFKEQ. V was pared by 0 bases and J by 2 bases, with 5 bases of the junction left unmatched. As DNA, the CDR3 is TGTGCCAGCAGCCAAGAAATTGGCGGGGGGGCCTACAATGAGCAGTTCTTC. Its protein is CASSQEIGGGAYNEQFF.

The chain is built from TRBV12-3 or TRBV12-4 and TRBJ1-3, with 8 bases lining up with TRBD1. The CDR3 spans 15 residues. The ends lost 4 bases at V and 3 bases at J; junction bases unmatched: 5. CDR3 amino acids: CASSSWTGIGNTIYF. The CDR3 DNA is TGTGCCAGCAGTTCTTGGACAGGGATTGGAAACACCATATATTTT.

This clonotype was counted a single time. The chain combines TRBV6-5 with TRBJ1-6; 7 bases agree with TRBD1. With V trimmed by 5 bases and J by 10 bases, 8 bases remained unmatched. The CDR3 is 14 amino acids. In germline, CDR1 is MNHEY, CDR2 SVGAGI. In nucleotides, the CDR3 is TGTGCCAGCAGTCGAGCCATAGGGGGCTCACCCCTCCACTTT. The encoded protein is CASSRAIGGSPLHF.

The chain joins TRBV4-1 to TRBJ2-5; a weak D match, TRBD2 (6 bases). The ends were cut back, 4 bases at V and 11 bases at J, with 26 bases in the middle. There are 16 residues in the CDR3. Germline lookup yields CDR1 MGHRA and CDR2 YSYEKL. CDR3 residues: CASSRETGLDYNEQYF. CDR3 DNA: TGCGCCAGCAGCCGAGAAACGGGACTGGATTACAATGAGCAGTACTTC.

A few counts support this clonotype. As DNA, the CDR3 is TGTGCCAGCTCACCCCGCTTTCCAGATACGCAGTATTTT. Translated, it gives CASSPRFPDTQYF. The J gene is TRBJ2-3, the V gene TRBV18; D gene uncertain. The CDR3 has 13 residues. Trimming removed 3 bases at V and 4 bases at J, with 8 bases between. CDR1 is KGHSH and CDR2 is LQKENI in the germline V gene.

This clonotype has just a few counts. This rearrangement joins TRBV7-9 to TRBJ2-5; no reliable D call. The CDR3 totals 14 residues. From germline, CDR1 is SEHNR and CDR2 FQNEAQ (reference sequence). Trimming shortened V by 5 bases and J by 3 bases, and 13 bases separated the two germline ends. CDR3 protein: CASSPPRPEETQYF. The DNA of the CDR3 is TGTGCCAGCAGCCCCCCACGGCCCGAAGAGACCCAGTACTTC.

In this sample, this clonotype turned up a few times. The CDR3 sequence: CASSSRDRGPIEQYF. The CDR3 DNA sequence: TGTGCCAGCAGCTCCCGGGACAGGGGGCCTATCGAGCAGTACTTC. The chain has TRBV5-4 and TRBJ2-4, with 12 nucleotides matching TRBD1. Judging by the DNA end, TRBJ2-7 fits better; the J call may be wrong. CDR3 length equals 15 residues. From germline, CDR1 is SGHNT and CDR2 YYREEE (reference sequence).

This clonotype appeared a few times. The CDR3 nucleotides read TGTGCCACCAGCAGAGACGTTCTCTACGAGCAGTACTTC. Protein sequence: CATSRDVLYEQYF. The chain recombines TRBV15 with TRBJ2-7, with no clear D. The CDR3 consists of 13 residues. Germline loops: CDR1 LNHNV, CDR2 YYDKDF (reference sequence). Deletions cut 0 bases from V and 3 bases from J, with 6 bases between. The complete variable domain, with remaining parts taken from reference TRBV15 and TRBJ2-7, reads DAMVIQNPRYQVTQFGKPVTLSCSQTLNHNVMYWYQQKSSQAPKLLFHYYDKDFNNEADTPDNFQSRRPNTSFCFLDIRSPGLGDTAMYLCATSRDVLYEQYFGPGTRLTVT.

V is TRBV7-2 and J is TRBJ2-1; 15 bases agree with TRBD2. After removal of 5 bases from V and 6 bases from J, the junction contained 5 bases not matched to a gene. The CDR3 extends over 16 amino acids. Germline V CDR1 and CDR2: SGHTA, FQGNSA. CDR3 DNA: TGTGCCAGCAGCCGCCGGACTAGCGGGAGGGGCAATGAGCAGTTCTTC. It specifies CASSRRTSGRGNEQFF. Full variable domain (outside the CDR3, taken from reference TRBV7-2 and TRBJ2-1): GAGVSQSPSNKVTEKGKDVELRCDPISGHTALYWYRQSLGQGLEFLIYFQGNSAPDKSGLPSDRFSAERTGGSVSTLTIQRTQQEDSAVYLCASSRRTSGRGNEQFFGPGTRLTVL.

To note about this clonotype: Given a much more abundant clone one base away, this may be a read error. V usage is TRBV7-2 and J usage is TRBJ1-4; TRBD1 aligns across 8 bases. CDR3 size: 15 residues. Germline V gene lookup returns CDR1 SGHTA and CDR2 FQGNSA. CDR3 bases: TGTGTCAGCAGCTTAGCGACAGGGGCTTGGGAAAAACTGTTTTTT. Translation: CVSSLATGAWEKLFF.

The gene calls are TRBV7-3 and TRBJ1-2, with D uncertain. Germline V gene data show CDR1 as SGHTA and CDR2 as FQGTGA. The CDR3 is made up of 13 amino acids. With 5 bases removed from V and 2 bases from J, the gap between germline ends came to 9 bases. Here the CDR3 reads CASSTEGNYGYTF. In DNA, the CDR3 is TGTGCCAGCAGCACAGAGGGAAACTATGGCTACACCTTC. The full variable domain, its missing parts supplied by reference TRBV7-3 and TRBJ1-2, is GAGVSQTPSNKVTEKGKYVELRCDPISGHTALYWYRQSLGQGPEFLIYFQGTGAADDSGLPNDRFFAVRPEGSVSTLKIQRTERGDSAVYLCASSTEGNYGYTFGSGTRLTVV.

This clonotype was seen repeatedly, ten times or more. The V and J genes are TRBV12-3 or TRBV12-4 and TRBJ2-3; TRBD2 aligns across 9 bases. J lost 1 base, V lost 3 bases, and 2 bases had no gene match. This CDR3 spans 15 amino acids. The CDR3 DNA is TGTGCCAGCAGTTTCCGGACTAGCGGCACAGATACGCAGTATTTT. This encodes CASSFRTSGTDTQYF.

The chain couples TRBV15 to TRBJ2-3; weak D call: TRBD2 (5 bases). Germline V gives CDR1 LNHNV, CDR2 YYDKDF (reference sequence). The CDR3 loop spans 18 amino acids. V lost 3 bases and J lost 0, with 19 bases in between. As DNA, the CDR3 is TGTGCCACCAGCAGTGACCGGAGGCATTTCTCTAGCACAGATACGCAGTATTTT. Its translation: CATSSDRRHFSSTDTQYF. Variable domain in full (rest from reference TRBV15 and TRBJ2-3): DAMVIQNPRYQVTQFGKPVTLSCSQTLNHNVMYWYQQKSSQAPKLLFHYYDKDFNNEADTPDNFQSRRPNTSFCFLDIRSPGLGDTAMYLCATSSDRRHFSSTDTQYFGPGTRLTVL.

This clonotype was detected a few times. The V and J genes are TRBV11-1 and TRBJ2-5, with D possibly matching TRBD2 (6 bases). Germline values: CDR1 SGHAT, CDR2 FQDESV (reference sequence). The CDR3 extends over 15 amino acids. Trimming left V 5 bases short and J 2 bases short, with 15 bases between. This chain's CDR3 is CASSRTAGPQETQYF. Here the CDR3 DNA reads TGTGCCAGCAGCCGCACCGCGGGGCCTCAAGAGACCCAGTACTTC.

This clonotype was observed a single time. The CDR3 DNA reads TGTGCCAGCAGCCCGGGACTAGCGAGCACCTACAATGAGCAGTACTTC. Residues: CASSPGLASTYNEQYF. The chain is built from TRBV5-4 and TRBJ2-1; 10 bases are shared with TRBD2. The J call may be faulty, since TRBJ2-7 better matches the DNA end. Germline V CDR1 and CDR2: SGHNT, YYREEE (reference sequence). This CDR3 has 16 residues.

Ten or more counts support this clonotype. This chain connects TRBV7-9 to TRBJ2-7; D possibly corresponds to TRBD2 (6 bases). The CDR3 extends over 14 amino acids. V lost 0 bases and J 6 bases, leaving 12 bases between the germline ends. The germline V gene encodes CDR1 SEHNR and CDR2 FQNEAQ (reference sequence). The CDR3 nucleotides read TGTGCCAGCAGCTTAGCCAGGAGGGCCACCGAGCAGTACTTC. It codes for CASSLARRATEQYF.

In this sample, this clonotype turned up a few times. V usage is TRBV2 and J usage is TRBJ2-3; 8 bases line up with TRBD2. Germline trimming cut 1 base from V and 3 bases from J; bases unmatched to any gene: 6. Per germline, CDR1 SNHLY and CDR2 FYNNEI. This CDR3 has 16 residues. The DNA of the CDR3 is TGTGCCAGCAGTGAAGTCGTCGCGGGAGGAACAGATACGCAGTATTTT. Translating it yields CASSEVVAGGTDTQYF. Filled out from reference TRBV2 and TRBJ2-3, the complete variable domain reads EPEVTQTPSHQVTQMGQEVILRCVPISNHLYFYWYRQILGQKVEFLVSFYNNEISEKSEIFDDQFSVERPDGSNFTLKIRSTKLEDSAMYFCASSEVVAGGTDTQYFGPGTRLTVL.

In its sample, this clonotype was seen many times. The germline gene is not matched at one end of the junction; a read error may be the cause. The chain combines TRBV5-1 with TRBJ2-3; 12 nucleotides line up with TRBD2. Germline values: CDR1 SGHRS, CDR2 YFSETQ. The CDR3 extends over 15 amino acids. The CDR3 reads CASSSSGRGTDTQYF. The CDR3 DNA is TGTGCCAGCAGCTCTAGCGGGAGGGGCACAGATACGCAGTATTTT.

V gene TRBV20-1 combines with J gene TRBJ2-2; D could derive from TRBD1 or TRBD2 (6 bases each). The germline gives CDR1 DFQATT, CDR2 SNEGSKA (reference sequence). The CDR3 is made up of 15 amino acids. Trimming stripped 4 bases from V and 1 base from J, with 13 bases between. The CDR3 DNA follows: TGCAGTGCTACCCAAGGAGGGGGGAACACCGGGGAGCTGTTTTTT. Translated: CSATQGGGNTGELFF.